This T cell receptor beta chain was captured by sequencing in a study of T cell responses to AZD1222 COVID-19 vaccine. Regarding the study as a whole: Baseline testing showed seropositivity in only six AZD1222 recipients. None of the repertoires were sampled until the peak T cell response had passed.

Looked up from germline, CDR1 is SEHNR and CDR2 is FQNEAQ (reference sequence). CDR3 length: 12 amino acids. Trimming pared 5 bases from V and 3 bases from J, leaving 7 bases between. The method was immunoSEQ multiplex PCR; TCRdb's version includes in-frame clones alone and lacks a portion of them. The data hold approximately 150,000 clones, with about 90% observed a single time. Of note for this clone: What it binds is not known.

The clonotype originates from an adult in good health. Sequenced here: peripheral blood, sampled on day 0 of AZD1222 vaccination. The V and J genes are TRBV7-9 and TRBJ1-2; the D is unclear. The DNA for the CDR3 is TGTGCCAGCAGCCGGCGGGACTATGGCTACACCTTC. This gives the protein CASSRRDYGYTF.